The 14 T cell receptor beta chains below all came from one sample that was sequenced in a study of neoadjuvant anti-PD-1 for oral cavity cancer. Some clones are missing from TCRdb's copy, which holds only in-frame ones; the method was immunoSEQ multiplex PCR. The table includes tens of thousands of clones, around 88% detected once. This material consisted of PBMCs, taken before nivolumab (anti-PD-1) treatment. The source is a person aged 35-79 years with oral cavity squamous cell carcinoma.

The chain joins TRBV11-2 to TRBJ2-3; D remains ambiguous. V lost 2 bases, J lost 2 bases, and 2 bases lay in between. This CDR3 has 12 amino acids. Germline V lookup: CDR1 SGHAT, CDR2 FQNNGV. This CDR3 is CASSLFTDTQYF. CDR3 coding DNA: TGTGCCAGCAGCTTATTCACAGATACGCAGTATTTT.

The chain links TRBV2 to TRBJ1-1; possible D gene TRBD1, 5 bases. CDR3 size: 15 residues. The V gene lost 7 bases and the J gene lost 1 base, with 16 bases spanning the gap. Germline V gene data show CDR1 as SNHLY and CDR2 as FYNNEI. The DNA for the CDR3 is TGTGCCAGCACCGGAGCCACCGGGGCGAACACTGAAGCTTTCTTT. It translates to CASTGATGANTEAFF.

The J gene is TRBJ1-1, the V gene TRBV27; unclear D gene. Germline V gene data show CDR1 as MNHEY and CDR2 as SMNVEV (reference sequence). The ends were cut back, 4 bases at V and 9 bases at J, with 15 bases in the middle. This CDR3 comprises 13 residues. CDR3 nucleotide sequence: TGTGCCAGCAGTTCTTCTGGACGGCCGAAAGCTTTCTTT. Its translation: CASSSSGRPKAFF.

The CDR3 loop is CASSTTGTDNSPLHF. CDR3 in DNA: TGTGCCAGTAGTACCACCGGGACGGATAATTCACCCCTCCACTTT. V usage is TRBV19 and J usage is TRBJ1-6, with D maybe TRBD1 (5 bases). Germline lookup yields CDR1 LNHDA and CDR2 SQIVND (reference sequence). Trimming left V 4 bases short and J 5 bases short, with 12 bases between. The CDR3 is made up of 15 amino acids.

V gene TRBV9 combines with J gene TRBJ2-5, with D possibly matching TRBD1 (5 bases). The ends were cut back, 0 bases at V and 5 bases at J, with 11 bases in the middle. Germline V lookup: CDR1 SGDLS, CDR2 YYNGEE. CDR3 length equals 14 residues. The CDR3 DNA reads as TGTGCCAGCAGCGTAGGTCAGGGAAGGGAGACCCAGTACTTC. Amino acids: CASSVGQGRETQYF.

The chain uses TRBV6-4 and TRBJ1-1; D may be TRBD1 (5 bases). The CDR3 runs to 13 residues. CDR1 is MRHNA, CDR2 SNTAGT, per germline. Trimming removed 6 bases at V and 13 bases at J, with 21 bases between. The CDR3 region is CASSLQDQSPVFF. CDR3 nucleotide sequence: TGTGCCAGCAGCCTACAGGACCAATCTCCGGTTTTCTTT.

The V and J genes are TRBV6-6 and TRBJ2-7, with 9 bases lining up with TRBD1. With V trimmed by 0 bases and J by 5 bases, 2 bases remained unmatched. Looked up from germline, CDR1 is MNHNY and CDR2 is SVGAGI (reference sequence). This CDR3 region has 14 residues. Written as DNA, the CDR3 is TGTGCCAGCAGTTACTCGGACAGGGGAGACGAGCAGTACTTC. Translated, it gives CASSYSDRGDEQYF.

The chain couples TRBV15 to TRBJ2-1, with TRBD2 identical over 8 bases. This CDR3 contains 14 residues. J gave up 7 bases and V 11 bases, and 13 bases lay outside the gene matches. Germline CDR1 is LNHNV and CDR2 is YYDKDF (reference sequence). The chain's CDR3 is CASSDRGGKNEQFF. Here the CDR3 DNA reads TGTGCCTCCTCAGATCGGGGGGGCAAAAATGAGCAGTTCTTC.

The CDR3 DNA reads TGTGCCAGCAGCGATAGAGATATGGACCCTCTGGAAGCTTTCTTT. Translation gives CASSDRDMDPLEAFF. V gene TRBV7-9 combines with J gene TRBJ1-1; D unclear. V lost 5 bases and J 8 bases, leaving 21 bases between the germline ends. From germline, CDR1 is SEHNR and CDR2 FQNEAQ (reference sequence). This CDR3 is 15 amino acids long.

V is TRBV5-1 and J is TRBJ2-1; 9 bases line up with TRBD2. CDR3 length: 15 residues. Germline assignment: CDR1 SGHRS and CDR2 YFSETQ. The trim removed 4 bases at V and 4 bases at J, leaving 6 bases unmatched. CDR3 coding DNA: TGCGCCAGCAGCCTCGTTGCGGGAGGGTACAATGAGCAGTTCTTC. It yields the protein CASSLVAGGYNEQFF. The whole variable domain, filled in from reference TRBV5-1 and TRBJ2-1, reads KAGVTQTPRYLIKTRGQQVTLSCSPISGHRSVSWYQQTPGQGLQFLFEYFSETQRNKGNFPGRFSGRQFSNSRSEMNVSTLELGDSALYLCASSLVAGGYNEQFFGPGTRLTVL.

This chain links TRBV4-1 with TRBJ1-1; D gene ambiguous. CDR1 MGHRA and CDR2 YSYEKL come from the germline V gene. V was clipped by 2 bases and J by 6 bases, with 7 bases between them. The CDR3 has 12 amino acids. The CDR3 bases are TGCGCCAGCAGCCAAACCCAGGCTGAAGCTTTCTTT. Translated: CASSQTQAEAFF.

The rearrangement joins TRBV7-9 to TRBJ1-4; 8 nucleotides match TRBD1. Germline V gives CDR1 SEHNR, CDR2 FQNEAQ (reference sequence). There are 16 residues in the CDR3. V lost 6 bases and J lost 0; bases outside the gene matches: 6. The CDR3 region is CASRRTGGTTNEKLFF. The DNA for the CDR3 is TGTGCCAGCAGGCGAACAGGGGGGACAACTAATGAAAAACTGTTTTTT.

The gene calls are TRBV6-1 and TRBJ1-5, with D possibly matching TRBD1 (6 bases). The CDR3 extends over 14 amino acids. The V gene's germline CDR1 is MNHNS and CDR2 SASEGT. The V gene lost 4 bases and the J gene lost 4 bases, with 11 bases spanning the gap. CDR3 loop: CASSGTVGNQPQHF. The CDR3 region has the DNA TGTGCCAGCAGTGGGACAGTAGGTAATCAGCCCCAGCATTTT.

V is TRBV11-2 and J is TRBJ2-1; 7 positions agree with TRBD2. Germline V CDR1 and CDR2: SGHAT, FQNNGV. CDR3 size: 15 residues. V dropped 5 bases and J dropped 9; count of bases not matched to a gene: 13. CDR3 amino acids: CASSPLAARSGEQFF. CDR3 sequence (DNA): TGTGCCAGCAGCCCTCTAGCGGCCCGATCTGGTGAGCAGTTCTTC.